These 21 T cell receptor beta chains were sequenced from one sample in a study of cytomegalovirus exposure and HLA in healthy donors. PCR was performed using 60 Vbeta and 13 Jbeta primers. Libraries were prepared by immunoSEQ multiplex PCR; TCRdb keeps only in-frame clonotypes and omits some of them. The top ten clones hold more than 3% of a sample with some 110,000 clones, around 78% of them seen once. The sequenced sample was PBMCs. These receptor sequences come from a man aged 40-50 years in good health and CMV-seronegative.

The chain is built from TRBV5-4 and TRBJ1-6; TRBD1 agrees at 10 bases. Germline trimming cut 6 bases from V and 8 bases from J; bases unmatched to any gene: 8. This CDR3 comprises 15 residues. Germline CDR1 is SGHNT and CDR2 is YYREEE (reference sequence). Written as DNA, the CDR3 is TGTGCCAGCAACCTCGACGGGACAGGGGATTCACCCCTCCACTTT. Its protein is CASNLDGTGDSPLHF.

CDR3 sequence reads: CASSGGQWEKLFF. DNA for the CDR3: TGTGCCAGCAGTGGAGGACAGTGGGAAAAACTGTTTTTT. The chain recombines TRBV2 with TRBJ1-4, with a tentative D call TRBD1 (6 bases). The ends were cut back, 4 bases at V and 8 bases at J, with 11 bases in the middle. The germline V gene encodes CDR1 SNHLY and CDR2 FYNNEI. The CDR3 is 13 residues long.

The chain links TRBV9 to TRBJ2-1, with TRBD1 matching 8 bases. V gave up 0 bases and J gave up 2 bases; unmatched junction bases: 4. Germline V gives CDR1 SGDLS, CDR2 YYNGEE. The CDR3 has 16 amino acids. The chain's CDR3 is CASSVVDRVTYNEQFF. DNA of the CDR3: TGTGCCAGCAGCGTAGTGGACAGGGTAACCTACAATGAGCAGTTCTTC.

This clone has only one observation. The chain has TRBV2 and TRBJ2-1; 7 bases match TRBD1. V gave up 3 bases and J gave up 8 bases; unmatched junction bases: 7. From germline, CDR1 is SNHLY and CDR2 FYNNEI. The CDR3 is 14 residues long. The CDR3 coding sequence is TGTGCCAGCAGTGACAGGGGGAGAGGGGATGAGCAGTTCTTC. Its protein product is CASSDRGRGDEQFF.

The chain carries TRBV20-1 and TRBJ1-1; D call uncertain. Trimming removed 3 bases from V and 4 bases from J, with 6 bases in between. CDR3 length: 11 residues. Germline CDR1 and CDR2: DFQATT and SNEGSKA (reference sequence). The CDR3 region has the DNA TGCAGTGCTAGGTCGCGCACTGAAGCTTTCTTT. It specifies CSARSRTEAFF.

This chain joins TRBV7-8 and TRBJ1-1, with a possible D match to TRBD1 (6 bases). Trimming left V 5 bases short and J 10 bases short, with 23 bases between. Germline values: CDR1 SGHVS, CDR2 FQNEAQ. The CDR3 runs to 15 residues. The chain's CDR3 is CASSQQGSLSQRAFF. The CDR3, as DNA: TGTGCCAGCAGCCAACAGGGATCTCTGTCTCAACGAGCTTTCTTT.

The V gene is TRBV25-1, the J gene TRBJ1-2; unclear D gene. V shed 1 base and J shed 7 bases, with 13 bases lying between them. CDR1 is MGHDK, CDR2 SYGVNS, per germline. The CDR3 has 14 residues. CDR3 sequence: CASSELGLEGGYTF. The DNA for the CDR3 is TGTGCCAGCAGTGAATTAGGACTTGAGGGTGGCTACACCTTC.

The chain recombines TRBV7-7 with TRBJ2-5; D may be TRBD2 (7 bases). Trimming stripped 1 base from V and 4 bases from J, with 13 bases between. This CDR3 is 15 amino acids long. CDR1 and CDR2 from the germline V gene are SSHAT and FNYEAQ (reference sequence). The CDR3 DNA reads as TGTGCCAGCAGCTTAGTTGGCGGGGGCGGAGAGACCCAGTACTTC. Amino acid sequence: CASSLVGGGGETQYF.

The rearrangement joins TRBV11-1 to TRBJ2-5; D is uncertain. V gave up 0 bases and J gave up 4 bases, with 6 bases separating them. The CDR3 loop spans 13 amino acids. Germline CDR1 SGHAT, CDR2 FQDESV (reference sequence). CDR3 nucleotide sequence: TGTGCCAGCAGCTTAGCCCCCCGAGAGACCCAGTACTTC. It specifies CASSLAPRETQYF.

This clone has more than one count but fewer than ten. CDR3: CASSQNRGRWDTEAFF. The CDR3 DNA is TGTGCCAGCAGCCAAAACAGGGGGCGATGGGACACTGAAGCTTTCTTT. The chain has TRBV5-4 and TRBJ1-1; 9 bases line up with TRBD1. Germline CDR1 and CDR2: SGHNT and YYREEE (reference sequence). The CDR3 is 16 amino acids. The ends lost 4 bases at V and 3 bases at J; junction bases unmatched: 10. Together with reference TRBV5-4 and TRBJ1-1, the CDR3 gives the full variable domain: ETGVTQSPTHLIKTRGQQVTLRCSSQSGHNTVSWYQQALGQGPQFIFQYYREEENGRGNFPPRFSGLQFPNYSSELNVNALELDDSALYLCASSQNRGRWDTEAFFGQGTRLTVV.

The sample holds one count of this clone. The V gene is TRBV11-2, the J gene TRBJ2-2; perhaps TRBD1 as D (6 bases). V lost 8 bases and J 0 bases, leaving 13 bases between the germline ends. The CDR3 runs to 15 residues. CDR1 and CDR2 from the germline V gene are SGHAT and FQNNGV. CDR3 bases: TGTGCCAGCCTTGACGGGACAACGAACACCGGGGAGCTGTTTTTT. Protein product: CASLDGTTNTGELFF. Supplemented by reference TRBV11-2 and TRBJ2-2, the full variable domain reads EAGVAQSPRYKIIEKRQSVAFWCNPISGHATLYWYQQILGQGPKLLIQFQNNGVVDDSQLPKDRFSAERLKGVDSTLKIQPAKLEDSAVYLCASLDGTTNTGELFFGEGSRLTVL.

V is TRBV28 and J is TRBJ1-2, with a tentative D call TRBD1 (6 bases). Per germline, CDR1 MDHEN and CDR2 SYDVKM. This CDR3 comprises 13 residues. V gave up 2 bases and J gave up 3 bases, with 7 bases separating them. CDR3 in DNA: TGTGCCAGCAGTTTAAGGACAGACTATGGCTACACCTTC. Residues: CASSLRTDYGYTF.

This clone came up once. The chain carries TRBV30 and TRBJ1-5, with D perhaps matching TRBD1 (5 bases). This CDR3 has 14 residues. From germline, CDR1 is GTSNPN and CDR2 SVGIG (reference sequence). V was pared by 3 bases and J by 4 bases, with 13 bases between. As DNA, the CDR3 is TGTGCCTGGAGCAGACTGACAGATAATCAGCCCCAGCATTTT. Translation: CAWSRLTDNQPQHF.

In this sample, this clone turned up once. The chain carries TRBV5-1 and TRBJ1-1; D perhaps matches TRBD1 (5 bases). The CDR3 runs 14 residues. Looked up from germline, CDR1 is SGHRS and CDR2 is YFSETQ. Trimming took off 2 bases at V and 1 base at J, with 9 bases between the two ends. This CDR3 reads CASSLDSPNTEAFF. CDR3 DNA: TGCGCCAGCAGCTTAGACAGCCCGAACACTGAAGCTTTCTTT.

This clone was seen only a few times. This chain connects TRBV11-2 to TRBJ1-1, with D unclear. CDR1 SGHAT and CDR2 FQNNGV come from the germline V gene. Trimming removed 3 bases at V and 7 bases at J, with 3 bases between. The CDR3 totals 10 residues. The CDR3 nucleotides are TGTGCCAGCAGCTTCGGTGAAGCTTTCTTT. This codes for CASSFGEAFF.

V and J are TRBV9 and TRBJ2-2, with 9 bases identical to TRBD1. This CDR3 has 16 residues. Trimming removed 5 bases from V and 0 bases from J; junction bases left unmatched: 5. Germline CDR1 and CDR2: SGDLS and YYNGEE. CDR3 nucleotides: TGTGCCAGCAGTACAGGGGGCGTTTCGAACACCGGGGAGCTGTTTTTT. As protein: CASSTGGVSNTGELFF.

J is TRBJ1-3 and V is TRBV18; D is undetermined. Germline V gene data show CDR1 as KGHSH and CDR2 as LQKENI. The V end was cut by 8 bases, the J end by 0 bases, with 14 bases between. The CDR3 covers 15 residues. CDR3 in DNA: TGTGCCAGCCGTACGGCGGGAAGCTCTGGAAACACCATATATTTT. Translating it yields CASRTAGSSGNTIYF.

The genes are TRBV7-9 and TRBJ1-5; unclear D gene. Germline-derived CDR1 and CDR2 are SEHNR and FQNEAQ (reference sequence). This CDR3 contains 12 residues. The ends were cut back, 5 bases at V and 5 bases at J, with 7 bases in the middle. The CDR3 loop is CASSQDYQPQHF. CDR3 nucleotides: TGTGCCAGCAGCCAAGACTATCAGCCCCAGCATTTT.

The chain links TRBV7-2 to TRBJ2-5; D perhaps matches TRBD1 (6 bases). V was shortened by 0 bases and J by 2 bases, with 10 bases between the two germline ends. The CDR3 contains 15 residues. Germline V CDR1 and CDR2: SGHTA, FQGNSA. The CDR3 DNA sequence: TGTGCCAGCAGCTTAGCGCTCCAGGGGCAAGAGACCCAGTACTTC. Encoded protein: CASSLALQGQETQYF.

The chain couples TRBV2 to TRBJ1-1; 10 bases map to TRBD1. The CDR3 runs 14 residues. From germline, CDR1 is SNHLY and CDR2 FYNNEI. Losses at the gene ends were 4 bases for V and 6 bases for J; bases not matched to a gene: 5. The DNA for the CDR3 is TGTGCCAGCAGTGGGGACAGGGGACGGCCTGAAGCTTTCTTT. Translated, it gives CASSGDRGRPEAFF.

The V call is TRBV2, the J call TRBJ2-7, with a possible D match to TRBD1 (6 bases). The CDR3 totals 14 residues. With 7 bases removed from V and 4 bases from J, the gap between germline ends came to 17 bases. The germline V gene has CDR1 SNHLY and CDR2 FYNNEI. CDR3 coding DNA: TGTGCCAGCAAACGATCGGACAGAGGTTACGAGCAGTACTTC. Its protein product is CASKRSDRGYEQYF. The whole variable domain, filled in from reference TRBV2 and TRBJ2-7, reads EPEVTQTPSHQVTQMGQEVILRCVPISNHLYFYWYRQILGQKVEFLVSFYNNEISEKSEIFDDQFSVERPDGSNFTLKIRSTKLEDSAMYFCASKRSDRGYEQYFGPGTRLTVT.